One and the same sample provided the 7 T cell receptor beta chains below, sequenced in a study of T cells expressing NK-cell markers. TCRdb re-called the 5' RACE reads, yielding one record per CDR3 amino acid sequence without DNA. Here the sample table reports hundreds of thousands of distinct CDR3 sequences. Specimen: blood T cells: a sorted CD56 or NKG2C T cell subset, CD4+ or CD8+ T cells, or bulk PBMC T cells (not recorded which). The receptor set was obtained from a woman aged 18 to 75 in good health.

The V gene is TRBV28, the J gene TRBJ2-7; TCRdb calls TRBD2, which cannot be checked without DNA. Germline V gene data show CDR1 as MDHEN and CDR2 as SYDVKM. The CDR3 is 14 residues long. CDR3 region: CASGIRLATYEQYF.

The chain carries TRBV12-3 or TRBV12-4 and TRBJ1-5; the TRBD1 assignment by TCRdb is unverifiable without DNA. CDR3 size: 15 residues. The CDR3: CASSYGGQIHQPQHF.

This chain uses TRBV30 with TRBJ1-2; TCRdb returns TRBD1, unconfirmable since there is no DNA. CDR1 and CDR2 (germline): GTSNPN, SVGIG (reference sequence). The CDR3 covers 12 residues. CDR3 loop: CAWQDSFYGYTF.

The chain joins TRBV20-1 to TRBJ2-5; TCRdb reports TRBD2, a call that lacks DNA to check it against. The CDR3 sequence is 14 residues long. Germline V CDR1 and CDR2: DFQATT, SNEGSKA (reference sequence). CDR3 sequence: CSVPSGGNQETQYF.

The J gene is TRBJ2-1, the V gene TRBV18. The germline CDR1 and CDR2 sequences are KGHSH and LQKENI. CDR3 length: 15 amino acids. The CDR3: CASSPYTSSYNEQFF.

The V gene is TRBV4-1, the J gene TRBJ1-2; TCRdb indicates TRBD1, and absent DNA this call remains unverified. The CDR3 is made up of 16 amino acids. The germline gives CDR1 MGHRA, CDR2 YSYEKL. The CDR3 spells CASSQVSQGAQGGYTF.

The chain uses TRBV20-1 and TRBJ2-2; lacking DNA, the TRBD1 call made by TCRdb goes unchecked. This CDR3 has 13 amino acids. Germline assignment: CDR1 DFQATT and CDR2 SNEGSKA (reference sequence). CDR3 loop: CSASRGNTGELFF.